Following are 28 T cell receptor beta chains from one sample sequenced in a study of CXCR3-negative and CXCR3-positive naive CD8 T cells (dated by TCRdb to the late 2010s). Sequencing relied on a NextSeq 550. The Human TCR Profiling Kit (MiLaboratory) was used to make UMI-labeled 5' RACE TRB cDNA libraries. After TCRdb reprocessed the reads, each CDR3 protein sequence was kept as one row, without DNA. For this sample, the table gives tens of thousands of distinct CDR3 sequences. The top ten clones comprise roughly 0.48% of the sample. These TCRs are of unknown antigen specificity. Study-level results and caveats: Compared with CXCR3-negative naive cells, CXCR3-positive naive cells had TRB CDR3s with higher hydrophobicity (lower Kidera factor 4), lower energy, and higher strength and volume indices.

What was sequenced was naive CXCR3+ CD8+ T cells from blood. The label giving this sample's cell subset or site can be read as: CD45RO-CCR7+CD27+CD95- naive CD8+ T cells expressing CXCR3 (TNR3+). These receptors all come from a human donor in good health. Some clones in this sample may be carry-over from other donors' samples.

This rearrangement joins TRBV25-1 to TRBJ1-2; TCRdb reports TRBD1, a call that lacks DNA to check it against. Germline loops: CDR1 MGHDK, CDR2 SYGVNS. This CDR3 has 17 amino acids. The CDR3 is CASSEFFQGPMSHGYTF.

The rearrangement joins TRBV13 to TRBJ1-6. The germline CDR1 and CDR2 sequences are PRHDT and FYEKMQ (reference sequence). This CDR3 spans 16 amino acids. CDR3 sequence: CASSQGGTKTYSPLHF.

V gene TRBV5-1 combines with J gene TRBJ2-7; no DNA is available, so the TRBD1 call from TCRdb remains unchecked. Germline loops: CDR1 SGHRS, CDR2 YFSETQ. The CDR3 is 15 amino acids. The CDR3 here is CASSLAGTGDREQYF.

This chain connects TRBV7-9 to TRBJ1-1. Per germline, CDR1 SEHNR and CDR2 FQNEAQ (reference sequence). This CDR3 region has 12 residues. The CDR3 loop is CASRLQNTEAFF.

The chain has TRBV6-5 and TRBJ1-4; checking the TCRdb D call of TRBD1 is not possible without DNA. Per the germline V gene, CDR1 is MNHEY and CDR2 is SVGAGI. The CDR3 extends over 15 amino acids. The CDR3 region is CASSYSPGGNEKLFF.

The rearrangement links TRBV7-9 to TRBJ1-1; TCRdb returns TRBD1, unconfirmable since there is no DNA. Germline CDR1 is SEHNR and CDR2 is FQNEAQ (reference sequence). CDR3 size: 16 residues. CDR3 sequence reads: CASSLVGGGENTEAFF.

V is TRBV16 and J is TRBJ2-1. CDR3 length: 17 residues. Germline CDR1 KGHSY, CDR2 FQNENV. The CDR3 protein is CASSQSETDSYYNEQFF.

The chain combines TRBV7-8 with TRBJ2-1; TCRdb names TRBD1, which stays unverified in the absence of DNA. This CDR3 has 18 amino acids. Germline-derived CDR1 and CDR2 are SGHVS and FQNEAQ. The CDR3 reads CASSLNIAGTGMSNEQFF.

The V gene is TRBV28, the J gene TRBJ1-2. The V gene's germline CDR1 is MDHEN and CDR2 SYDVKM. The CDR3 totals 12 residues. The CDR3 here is CASRPSGYGYTF.

The CDR3 protein is CASSEQGASEGGSYEQYF. The J gene is TRBJ2-7, the V gene TRBV5-1; as DNA is missing, the TRBD1 call by TCRdb cannot be tested. This CDR3 has 18 residues. Germline V gene sequence: CDR1 SGHRS, CDR2 YFSETQ.

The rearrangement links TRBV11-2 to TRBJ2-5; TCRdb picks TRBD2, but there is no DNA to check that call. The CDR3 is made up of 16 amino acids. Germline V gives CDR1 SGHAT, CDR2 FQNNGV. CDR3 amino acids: CASSLEAGGFQETQYF. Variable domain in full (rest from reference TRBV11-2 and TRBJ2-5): EAGVAQSPRYKIIEKRQSVAFWCNPISGHATLYWYQQILGQGPKLLIQFQNNGVVDDSQLPKDRFSAERLKGVDSTLKIQPAKLEDSAVYLCASSLEAGGFQETQYFGPGTRLLVL.

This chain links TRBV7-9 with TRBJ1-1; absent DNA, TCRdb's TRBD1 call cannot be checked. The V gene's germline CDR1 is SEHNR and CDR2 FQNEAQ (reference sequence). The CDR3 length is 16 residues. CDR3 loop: CASSPIQGTVNTEAFF.

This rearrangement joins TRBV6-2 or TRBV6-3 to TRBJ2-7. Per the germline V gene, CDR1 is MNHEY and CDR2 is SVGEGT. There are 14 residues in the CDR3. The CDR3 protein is CASSYRGFTYEQYF.

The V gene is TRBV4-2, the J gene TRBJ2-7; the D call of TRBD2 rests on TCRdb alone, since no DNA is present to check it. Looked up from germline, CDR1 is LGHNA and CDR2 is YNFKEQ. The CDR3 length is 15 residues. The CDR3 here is CASSQGTSSGYEQYF.

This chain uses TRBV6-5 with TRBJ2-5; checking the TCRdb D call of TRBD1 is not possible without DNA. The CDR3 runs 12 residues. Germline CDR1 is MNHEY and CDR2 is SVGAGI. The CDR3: CASNTPGQTQYF.

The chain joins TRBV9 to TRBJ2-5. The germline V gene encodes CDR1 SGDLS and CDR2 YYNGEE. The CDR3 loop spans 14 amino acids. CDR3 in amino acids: CASSVTELQETQYF. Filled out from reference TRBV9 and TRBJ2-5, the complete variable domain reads DSGVTQTPKHLITATGQRVTLRCSPRSGDLSVYWYQQSLDQGLQFLIQYYNGEERAKGNILERFSAQQFPDLHSELNLSSLELGDSALYFCASSVTELQETQYFGPGTRLLVL.

The CDR3 spells CASSLGGTRTGELFF. The chain combines TRBV7-6 with TRBJ2-2; absent DNA, TCRdb's TRBD1 call cannot be checked. CDR3 length equals 15 residues. Germline V gene data show CDR1 as SGHVS and CDR2 as FNYEAQ.

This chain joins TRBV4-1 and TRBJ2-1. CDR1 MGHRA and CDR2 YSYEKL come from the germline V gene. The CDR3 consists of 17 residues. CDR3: CASSQGLRGSSYNEQFF.

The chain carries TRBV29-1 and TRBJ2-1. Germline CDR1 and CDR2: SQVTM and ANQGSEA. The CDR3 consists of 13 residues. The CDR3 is CSVEEAGYNEQFF.

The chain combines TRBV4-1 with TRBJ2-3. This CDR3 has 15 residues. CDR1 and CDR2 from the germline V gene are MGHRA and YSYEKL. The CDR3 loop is CASSQDLSTLRTQYF.

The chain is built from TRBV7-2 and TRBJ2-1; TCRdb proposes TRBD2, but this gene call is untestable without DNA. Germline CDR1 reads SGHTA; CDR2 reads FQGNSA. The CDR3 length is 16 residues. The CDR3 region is CASSLGGGGALNEQFF.

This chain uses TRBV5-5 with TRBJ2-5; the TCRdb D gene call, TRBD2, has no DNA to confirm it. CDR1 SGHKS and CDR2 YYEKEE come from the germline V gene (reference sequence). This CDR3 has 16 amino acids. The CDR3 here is CASSLFSGGPQETQYF.

The CDR3 protein is CASTALGNQETQYF. The rearrangement joins TRBV5-1 to TRBJ2-5. Germline-derived CDR1 and CDR2 are SGHRS and YFSETQ. There are 14 residues in the CDR3. Combining the CDR3 with reference TRBV5-1 and TRBJ2-5 gives the whole variable domain KAGVTQTPRYLIKTRGQQVTLSCSPISGHRSVSWYQQTPGQGLQFLFEYFSETQRNKGNFPGRFSGRQFSNSRSEMNVSTLELGDSALYLCASTALGNQETQYFGPGTRLLVL.

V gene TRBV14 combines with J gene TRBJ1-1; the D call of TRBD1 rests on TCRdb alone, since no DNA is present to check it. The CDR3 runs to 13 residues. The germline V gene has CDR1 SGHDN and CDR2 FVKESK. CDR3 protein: CASSPRGGTEAFF.

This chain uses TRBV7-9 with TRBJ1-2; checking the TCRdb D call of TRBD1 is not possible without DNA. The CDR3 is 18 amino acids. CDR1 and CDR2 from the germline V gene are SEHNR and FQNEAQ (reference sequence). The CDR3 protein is CASSLVGREQGDSYGYTF.

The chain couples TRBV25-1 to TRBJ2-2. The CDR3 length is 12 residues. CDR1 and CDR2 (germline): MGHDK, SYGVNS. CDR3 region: CTSLGSTGELFF.

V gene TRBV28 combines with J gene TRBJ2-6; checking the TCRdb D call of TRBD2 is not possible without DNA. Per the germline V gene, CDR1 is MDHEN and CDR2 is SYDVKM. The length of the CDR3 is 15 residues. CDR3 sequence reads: CASSLLGPEANVLTF.

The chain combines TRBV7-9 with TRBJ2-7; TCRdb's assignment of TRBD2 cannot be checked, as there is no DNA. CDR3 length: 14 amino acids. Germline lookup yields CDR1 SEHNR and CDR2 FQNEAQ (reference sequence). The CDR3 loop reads CASSLPGTSYEQYF.